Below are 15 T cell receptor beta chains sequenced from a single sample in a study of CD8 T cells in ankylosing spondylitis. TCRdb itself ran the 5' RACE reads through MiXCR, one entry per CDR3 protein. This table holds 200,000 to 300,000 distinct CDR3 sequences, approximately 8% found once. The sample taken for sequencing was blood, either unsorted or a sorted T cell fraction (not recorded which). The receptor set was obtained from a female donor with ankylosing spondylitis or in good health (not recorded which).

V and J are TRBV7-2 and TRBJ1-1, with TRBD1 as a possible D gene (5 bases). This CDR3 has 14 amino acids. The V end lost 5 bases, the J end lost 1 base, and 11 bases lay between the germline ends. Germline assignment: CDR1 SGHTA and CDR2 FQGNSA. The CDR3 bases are TGTGCCAGCAGCACCCAGGGAGGGAACACTGAAGCTTTCTTT. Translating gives CASSTQGGNTEAFF. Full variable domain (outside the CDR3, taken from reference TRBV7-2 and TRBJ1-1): GAGVSQSPSNKVTEKGKDVELRCDPISGHTALYWYRQSLGQGLEFLIYFQGNSAPDKSGLPSDRFSAERTGGSVSTLTIQRTQQEDSAVYLCASSTQGGNTEAFFGQGTRLTVV.

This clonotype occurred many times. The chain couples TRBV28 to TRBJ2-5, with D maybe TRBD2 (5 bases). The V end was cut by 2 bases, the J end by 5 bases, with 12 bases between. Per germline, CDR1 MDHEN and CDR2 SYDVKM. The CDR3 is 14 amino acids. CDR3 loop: CASSLEGVRETQYF. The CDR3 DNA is TGTGCCAGCAGTTTAGAGGGAGTGAGGGAGACCCAGTACTTC.

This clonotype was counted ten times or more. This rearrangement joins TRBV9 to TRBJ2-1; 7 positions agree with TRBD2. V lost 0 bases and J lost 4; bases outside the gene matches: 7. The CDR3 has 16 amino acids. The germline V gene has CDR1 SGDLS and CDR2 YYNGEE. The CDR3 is CASSVGEGLLYNEQFF. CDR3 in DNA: TGTGCCAGCAGCGTAGGTGAGGGACTACTTTACAATGAGCAGTTCTTC.

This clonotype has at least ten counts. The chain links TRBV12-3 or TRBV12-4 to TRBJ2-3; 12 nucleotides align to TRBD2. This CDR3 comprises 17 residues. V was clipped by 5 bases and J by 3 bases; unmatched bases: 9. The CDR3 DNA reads TGTGCCAGCAGTCCGACTGTACTAGCGGGAGGAACAGATACGCAGTATTTT. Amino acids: CASSPTVLAGGTDTQYF.

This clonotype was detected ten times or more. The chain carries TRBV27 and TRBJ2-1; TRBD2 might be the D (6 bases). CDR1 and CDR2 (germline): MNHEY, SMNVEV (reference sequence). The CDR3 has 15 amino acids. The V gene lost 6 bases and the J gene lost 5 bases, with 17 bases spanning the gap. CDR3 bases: TGTGCCAGCAGCCCCGGGGGACTTGTTCACAATGAGCAGTTCTTC. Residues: CASSPGGLVHNEQFF.

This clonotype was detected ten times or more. The CDR3 loop reads CASSQVGYIQYF. CDR3 bases: TGCGCCAGCAGCCAAGTAGGGTACATTCAGTACTTC. V is TRBV4-1 and J is TRBJ2-4, with unresolved D. V was cut by 1 base and J by 8 bases, with 6 bases left in between. The germline V gene has CDR1 MGHRA and CDR2 YSYEKL. The CDR3 spans 12 residues.

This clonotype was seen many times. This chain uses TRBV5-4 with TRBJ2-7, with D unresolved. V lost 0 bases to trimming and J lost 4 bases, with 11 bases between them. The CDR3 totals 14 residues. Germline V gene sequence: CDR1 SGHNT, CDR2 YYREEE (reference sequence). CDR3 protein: CASSLVSVPYEQYF. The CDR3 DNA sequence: TGTGCCAGCAGCTTGGTAAGCGTACCATACGAGCAGTACTTC.

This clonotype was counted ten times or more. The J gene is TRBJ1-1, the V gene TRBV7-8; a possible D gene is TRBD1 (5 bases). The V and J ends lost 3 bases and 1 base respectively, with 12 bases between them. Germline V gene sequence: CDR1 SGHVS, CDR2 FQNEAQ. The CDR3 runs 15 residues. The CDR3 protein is CASSFGGRANTEAFF. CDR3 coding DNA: TGTGCCAGCAGCTTTGGGGGTCGAGCGAACACTGAAGCTTTCTTT.

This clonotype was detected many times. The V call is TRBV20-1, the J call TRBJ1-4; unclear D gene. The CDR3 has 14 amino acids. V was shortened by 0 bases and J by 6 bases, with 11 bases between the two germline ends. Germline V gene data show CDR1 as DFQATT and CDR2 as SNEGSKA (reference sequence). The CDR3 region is CSARDYEADEKLFF. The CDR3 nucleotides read TGCAGTGCTAGAGATTACGAAGCGGATGAAAAACTGTTTTTT.

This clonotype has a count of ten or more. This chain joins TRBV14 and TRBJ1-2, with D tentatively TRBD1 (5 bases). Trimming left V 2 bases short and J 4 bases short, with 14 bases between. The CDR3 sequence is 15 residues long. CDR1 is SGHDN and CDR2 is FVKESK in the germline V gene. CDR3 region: CASSQYSGKSYGYTF. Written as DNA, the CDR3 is TGTGCCAGCAGCCAATACTCAGGGAAATCCTATGGCTACACCTTC.

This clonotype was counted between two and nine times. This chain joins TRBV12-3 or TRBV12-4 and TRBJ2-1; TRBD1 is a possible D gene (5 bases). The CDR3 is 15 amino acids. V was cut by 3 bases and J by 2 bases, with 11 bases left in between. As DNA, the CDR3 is TGTGCCAGCAGTTTTGGGGCGCCTACCTACAATGAGCAGTTCTTC. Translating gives CASSFGAPTYNEQFF.

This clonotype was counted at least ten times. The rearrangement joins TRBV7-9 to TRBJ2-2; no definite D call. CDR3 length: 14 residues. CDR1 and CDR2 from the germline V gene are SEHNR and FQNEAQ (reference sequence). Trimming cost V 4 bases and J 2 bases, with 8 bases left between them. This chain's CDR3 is CASSSLFNTGELFF. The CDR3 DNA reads TGTGCCAGCAGCTCCCTGTTTAACACCGGGGAGCTGTTTTTT.

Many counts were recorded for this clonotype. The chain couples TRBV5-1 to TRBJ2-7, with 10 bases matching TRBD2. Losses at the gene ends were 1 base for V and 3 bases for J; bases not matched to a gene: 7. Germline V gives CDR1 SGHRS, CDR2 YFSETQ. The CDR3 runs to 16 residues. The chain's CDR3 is CASSLLASGRDYEQYF. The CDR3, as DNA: TGCGCCAGCAGCTTGCTGGCTAGCGGGAGAGACTACGAGCAGTACTTC.

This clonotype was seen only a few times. Here the CDR3 reads CSASTSGRFTGELFF. The CDR3 DNA follows: TGCAGTGCTTCGACTAGCGGGAGATTCACCGGGGAGCTGTTTTTT. The V gene is TRBV20-1, the J gene TRBJ2-2, with 12 bases matching TRBD2. V shed 5 bases and J 4 bases; nucleotides not matched to a gene: 5. This CDR3 has 15 amino acids. Germline V gene sequence: CDR1 DFQATT, CDR2 SNEGSKA (reference sequence).

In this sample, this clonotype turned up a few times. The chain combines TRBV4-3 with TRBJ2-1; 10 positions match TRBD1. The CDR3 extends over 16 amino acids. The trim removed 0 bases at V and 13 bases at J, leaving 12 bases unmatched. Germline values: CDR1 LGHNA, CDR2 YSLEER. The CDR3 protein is CASSQESGQGKIGQFF. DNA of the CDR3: TGCGCCAGCAGCCAAGAATCGGGACAGGGGAAAATTGGACAGTTCTTC.